This TCR beta chain is from a study of OX40 agonist ivuxolimab in advanced cancers. Study summary: Dose-escalation subjects each had hepatocellular carcinoma, melanoma, renal cell or head and neck cancer. Overall study results and limits: By week 6 at 0.1 to 3.0 mg/kg, blood CD4+ and CD8+ T cells had expanded clonally.

This CDR3 is built from 14 residues. Deletions cut 0 bases from V and 3 bases from J, with 9 bases between. Germline CDR1 SEHNR, CDR2 FQNEAQ (reference sequence). It was autoimmune disease history or systemic immunosuppression that excluded patients. About this clone: Antigen unknown.

Profiled with immunoSEQ multiplex PCR; TCRdb holds only in-frame clones, not every one. This sample has 55,000 to 85,000 clones, with more than 85% found just once. Sequencing was performed on CD4+ or CD8+ T cells sorted from blood, taken in a trial of the OX40 agonist ivuxolimab. The sequence derives from an adult with an advanced solid tumor such as melanoma, head and neck, liver or kidney cancer. The chain has TRBV7-9 and TRBJ2-7, with a possible D match to TRBD1 (5 bases). CDR3 nucleotides: TGTGCCAGCAGCTTAGCACAGGTTGGCTACGAGCAGTACTTC. It specifies CASSLAQVGYEQYF.